The present T cell receptor beta chain was sequenced within a study of control samples from healthy donors and cancer patients. Profiling relied on immunoSEQ multiplex PCR, and the TCRdb table lists in-frame clones only, not all of them. The repertoire holds fewer than 130,000 clones, roughly 88% seen once, with roughly 4% in the top ten. Per germline, CDR1 LNHDA and CDR2 SQIVND (reference sequence). The CDR3 sequence is 13 residues long. With 6 bases removed from V and 5 bases from J, the gap between germline ends came to 13 bases. The sequenced sample consisted of PBMCs. This chain links TRBV19 with TRBJ1-2, with D uncertain. The TCR was taken from an older woman with lung cancer. The DNA of the CDR3 is TGTGCCAGTAGGCCGCCGAGTATATATGGCTACACCTTC. Amino acids: CASRPPSIYGYTF.